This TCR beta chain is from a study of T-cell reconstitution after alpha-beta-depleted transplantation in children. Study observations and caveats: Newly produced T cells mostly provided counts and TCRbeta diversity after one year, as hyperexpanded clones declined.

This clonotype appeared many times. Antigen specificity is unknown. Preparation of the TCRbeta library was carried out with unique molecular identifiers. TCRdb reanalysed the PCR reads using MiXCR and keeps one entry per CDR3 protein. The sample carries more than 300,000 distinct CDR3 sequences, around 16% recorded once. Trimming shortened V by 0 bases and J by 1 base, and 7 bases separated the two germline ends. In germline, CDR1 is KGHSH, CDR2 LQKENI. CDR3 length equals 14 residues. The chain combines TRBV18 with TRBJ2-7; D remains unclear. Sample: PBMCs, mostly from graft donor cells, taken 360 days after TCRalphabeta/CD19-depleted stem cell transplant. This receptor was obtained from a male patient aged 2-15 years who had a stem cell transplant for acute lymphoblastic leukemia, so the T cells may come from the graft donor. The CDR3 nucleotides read TGTGCCAGCTCACCACCGGCAGGTTCCTACGAGCAGTACTTC. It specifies CASSPPAGSYEQYF. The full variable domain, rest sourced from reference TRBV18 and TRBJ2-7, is NAGVMQNPRHLVRRRGQEARLRCSPMKGHSHVYWYRQLPEEGLKFMVYLQKENIIDESGMPKERFSAEFPKEGPSILRIQQVVRGDSAAYFCASSPPAGSYEQYFGPGTRLTVT.